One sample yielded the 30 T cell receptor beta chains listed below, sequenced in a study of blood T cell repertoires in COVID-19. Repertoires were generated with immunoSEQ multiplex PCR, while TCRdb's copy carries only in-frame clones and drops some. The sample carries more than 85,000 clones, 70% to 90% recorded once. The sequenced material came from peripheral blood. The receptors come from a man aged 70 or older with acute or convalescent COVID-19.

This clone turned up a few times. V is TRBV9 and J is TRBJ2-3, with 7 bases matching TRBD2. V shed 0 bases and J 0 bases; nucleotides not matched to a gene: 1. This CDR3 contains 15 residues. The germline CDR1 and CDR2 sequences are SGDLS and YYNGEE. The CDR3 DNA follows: TGTGCCAGCAGCGTAGAGGGACTAAGCACAGATACGCAGTATTTT. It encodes CASSVEGLSTDTQYF. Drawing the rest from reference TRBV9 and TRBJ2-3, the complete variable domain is DSGVTQTPKHLITATGQRVTLRCSPRSGDLSVYWYQQSLDQGLQFLIQYYNGEERAKGNILERFSAQQFPDLHSELNLSSLELGDSALYFCASSVEGLSTDTQYFGPGTRLTVL.

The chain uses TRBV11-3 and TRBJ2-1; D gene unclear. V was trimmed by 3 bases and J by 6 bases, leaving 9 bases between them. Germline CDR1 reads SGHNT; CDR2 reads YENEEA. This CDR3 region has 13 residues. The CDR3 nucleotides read TGTGCCAGCAGCTTGGCGGTTGGCAATGAGCAGTTCTTC. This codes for CASSLAVGNEQFF.

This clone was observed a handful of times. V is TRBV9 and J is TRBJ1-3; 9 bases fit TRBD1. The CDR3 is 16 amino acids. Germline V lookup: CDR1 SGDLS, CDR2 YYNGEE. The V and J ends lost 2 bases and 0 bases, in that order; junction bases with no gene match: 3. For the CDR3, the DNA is TGTGCCAGCAGCGTGACAGGGGGTATCTCTGGAAACACCATATATTTT. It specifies CASSVTGGISGNTIYF.

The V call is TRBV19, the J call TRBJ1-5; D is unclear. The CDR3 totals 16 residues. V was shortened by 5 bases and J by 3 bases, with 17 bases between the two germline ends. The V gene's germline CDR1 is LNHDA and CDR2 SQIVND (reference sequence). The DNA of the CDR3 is TGTGCCAGTAGTTCACCCGGTGGGCTTATCAATCAGCCCCAGCATTTT. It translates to CASSSPGGLINQPQHF.

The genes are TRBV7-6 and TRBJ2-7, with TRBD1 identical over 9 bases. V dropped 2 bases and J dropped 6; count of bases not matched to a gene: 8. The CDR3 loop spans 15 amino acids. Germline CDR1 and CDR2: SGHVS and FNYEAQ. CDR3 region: CASSLMGQGIGEQYF. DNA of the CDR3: TGTGCCAGCAGCTTAATGGGACAGGGAATCGGCGAGCAGTACTTC.

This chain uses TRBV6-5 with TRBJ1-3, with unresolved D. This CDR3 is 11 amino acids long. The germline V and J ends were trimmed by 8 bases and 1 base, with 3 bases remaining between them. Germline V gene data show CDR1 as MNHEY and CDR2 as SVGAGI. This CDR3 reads CASQSGNTIYF. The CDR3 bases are TGTGCCAGCCAATCTGGAAACACCATATATTTT.

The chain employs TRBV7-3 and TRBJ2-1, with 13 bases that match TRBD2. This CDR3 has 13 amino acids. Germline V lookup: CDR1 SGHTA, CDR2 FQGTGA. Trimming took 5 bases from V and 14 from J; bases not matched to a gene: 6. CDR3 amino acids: CASSPTSGGAEFF. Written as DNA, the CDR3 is TGTGCCAGCAGCCCCACTAGCGGGGGGGCGGAGTTCTTC.

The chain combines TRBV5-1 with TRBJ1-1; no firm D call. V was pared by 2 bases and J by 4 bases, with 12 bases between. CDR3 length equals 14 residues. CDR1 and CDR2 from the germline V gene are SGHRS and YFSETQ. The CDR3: CASSFAQTSTEAFF. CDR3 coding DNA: TGCGCCAGCAGCTTTGCACAGACGAGCACTGAAGCTTTCTTT.

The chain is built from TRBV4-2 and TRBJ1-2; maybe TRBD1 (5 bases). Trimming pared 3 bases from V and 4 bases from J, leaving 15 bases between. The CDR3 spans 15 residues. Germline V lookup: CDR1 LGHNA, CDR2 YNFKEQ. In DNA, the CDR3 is TGTGCCAGCAGCCAGTCGTTAGGGACTAGCTATGGCTACACCTTC. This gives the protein CASSQSLGTSYGYTF.

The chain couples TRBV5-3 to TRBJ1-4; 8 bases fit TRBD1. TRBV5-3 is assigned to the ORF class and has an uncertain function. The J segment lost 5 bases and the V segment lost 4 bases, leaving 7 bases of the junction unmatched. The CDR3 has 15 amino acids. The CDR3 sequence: CARSGWTGRNEKLFF. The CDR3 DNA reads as TGTGCCAGAAGCGGTTGGACAGGGAGAAATGAAAAACTGTTTTTT.

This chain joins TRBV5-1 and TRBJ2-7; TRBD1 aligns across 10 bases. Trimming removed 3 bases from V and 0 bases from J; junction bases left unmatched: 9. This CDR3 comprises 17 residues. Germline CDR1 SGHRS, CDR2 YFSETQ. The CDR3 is CASSSGQGVPTSYEQYF. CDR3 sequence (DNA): TGCGCCAGCAGCTCCGGACAGGGGGTCCCAACCTCCTACGAGCAGTACTTC. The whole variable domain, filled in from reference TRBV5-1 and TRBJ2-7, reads KAGVTQTPRYLIKTRGQQVTLSCSPISGHRSVSWYQQTPGQGLQFLFEYFSETQRNKGNFPGRFSGRQFSNSRSEMNVSTLELGDSALYLCASSSGQGVPTSYEQYFGPGTRLTVT.

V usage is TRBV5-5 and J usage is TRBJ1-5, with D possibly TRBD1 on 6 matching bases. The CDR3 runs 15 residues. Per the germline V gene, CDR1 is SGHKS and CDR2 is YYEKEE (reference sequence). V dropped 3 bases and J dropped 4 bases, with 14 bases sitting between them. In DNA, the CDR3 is TGTGCCAGCAGCTGGGGTGGGGACAAAAATCAGCCCCAGCATTTT. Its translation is CASSWGGDKNQPQHF. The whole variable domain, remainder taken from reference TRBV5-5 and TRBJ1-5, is DAGVTQSPTHLIKTRGQQVTLRCSPISGHKSVSWYQQVLGQGPQFIFQYYEKEERGRGNFPDRFSARQFPNYSSELNVNALLLGDSALYLCASSWGGDKNQPQHFGDGTRLSIL.

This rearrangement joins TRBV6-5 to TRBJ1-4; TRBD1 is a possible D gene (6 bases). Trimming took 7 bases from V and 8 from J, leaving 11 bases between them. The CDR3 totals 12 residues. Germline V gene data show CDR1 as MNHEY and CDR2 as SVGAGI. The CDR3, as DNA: TGTGCCAGCATGGGGGACAACGAAAAACTGTTTTTT. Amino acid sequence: CASMGDNEKLFF.

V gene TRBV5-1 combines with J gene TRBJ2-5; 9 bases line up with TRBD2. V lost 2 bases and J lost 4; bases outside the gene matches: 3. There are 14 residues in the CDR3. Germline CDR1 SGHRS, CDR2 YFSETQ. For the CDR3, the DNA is TGCGCCAGCAGCTTTAGCGGGGGAGGAGAGACCCAGTACTTC. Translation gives CASSFSGGGETQYF.

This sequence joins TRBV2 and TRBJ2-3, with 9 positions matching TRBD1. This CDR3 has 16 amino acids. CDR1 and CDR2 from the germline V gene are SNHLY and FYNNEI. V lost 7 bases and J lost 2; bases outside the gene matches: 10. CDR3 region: CASTPGTGRVTDTQYF. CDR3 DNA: TGTGCCAGCACCCCCGGGACAGGGAGGGTCACAGATACGCAGTATTTT.

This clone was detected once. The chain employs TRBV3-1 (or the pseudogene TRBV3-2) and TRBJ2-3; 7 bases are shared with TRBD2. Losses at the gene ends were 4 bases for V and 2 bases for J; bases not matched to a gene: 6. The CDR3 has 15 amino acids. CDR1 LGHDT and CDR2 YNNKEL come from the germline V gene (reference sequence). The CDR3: CASSPSSGVTDTQYF. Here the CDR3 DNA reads TGTGCCAGCAGCCCCTCGAGCGGGGTCACAGATACGCAGTATTTT.

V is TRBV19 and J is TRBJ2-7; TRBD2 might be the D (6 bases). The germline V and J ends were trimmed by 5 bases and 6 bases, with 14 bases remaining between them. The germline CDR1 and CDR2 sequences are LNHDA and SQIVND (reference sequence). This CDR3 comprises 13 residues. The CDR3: CASSSTRDSEQYF. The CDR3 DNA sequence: TGTGCCAGTAGTTCTACCAGGGACTCCGAGCAGTACTTC.

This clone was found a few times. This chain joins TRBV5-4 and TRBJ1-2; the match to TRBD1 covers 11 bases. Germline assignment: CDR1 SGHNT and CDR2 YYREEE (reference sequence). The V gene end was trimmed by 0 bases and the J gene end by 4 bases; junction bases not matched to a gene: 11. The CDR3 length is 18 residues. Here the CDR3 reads CASSLARTGGASGYGYTF. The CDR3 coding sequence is TGTGCCAGCAGCTTGGCCCGGACAGGGGGCGCCTCGGGCTATGGCTACACCTTC.

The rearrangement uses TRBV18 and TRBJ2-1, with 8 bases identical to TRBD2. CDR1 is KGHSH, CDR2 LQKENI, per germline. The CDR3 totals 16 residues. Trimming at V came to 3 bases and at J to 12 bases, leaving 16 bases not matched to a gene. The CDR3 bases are TGTGCCAGCTCACCCCGCCTCAGCGGGGGTTTTCAGACGCAGTTCTTC. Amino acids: CASSPRLSGGFQTQFF.

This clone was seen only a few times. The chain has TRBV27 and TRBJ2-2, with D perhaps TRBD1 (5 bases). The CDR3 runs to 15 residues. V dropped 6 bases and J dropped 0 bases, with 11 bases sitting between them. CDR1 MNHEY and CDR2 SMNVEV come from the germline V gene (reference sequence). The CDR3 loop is CASRPTGANTGELFF. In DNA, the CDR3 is TGTGCCAGCAGACCTACAGGAGCGAACACCGGGGAGCTGTTTTTT.

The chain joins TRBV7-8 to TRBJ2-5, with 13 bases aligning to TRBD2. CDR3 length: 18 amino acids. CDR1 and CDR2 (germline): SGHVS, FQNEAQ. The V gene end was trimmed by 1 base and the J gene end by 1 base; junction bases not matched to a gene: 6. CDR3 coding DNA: TGTGCCAGCAGCTTAGGTCCCGGGACTAGCGGGACCCAAGAGACCCAGTACTTC. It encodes CASSLGPGTSGTQETQYF.

The CDR3 sequence: CASSPGPSANYGYTF. CDR3 bases: TGTGCCAGCAGCCCGGGTCCTTCAGCTAACTATGGCTACACCTTC. The chain carries TRBV2 and TRBJ1-2, with D unresolved. Germline values: CDR1 SNHLY, CDR2 FYNNEI. V lost 6 bases and J lost 0, with 14 bases in between. The CDR3 sequence is 15 residues long.

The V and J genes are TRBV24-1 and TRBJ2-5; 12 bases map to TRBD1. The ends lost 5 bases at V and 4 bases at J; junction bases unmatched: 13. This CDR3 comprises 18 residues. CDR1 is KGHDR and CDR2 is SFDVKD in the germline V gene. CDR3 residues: CATSVSQPGQGARETQYF. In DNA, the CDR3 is TGTGCCACCAGTGTTTCTCAACCGGGACAGGGGGCGAGAGAGACCCAGTACTTC.

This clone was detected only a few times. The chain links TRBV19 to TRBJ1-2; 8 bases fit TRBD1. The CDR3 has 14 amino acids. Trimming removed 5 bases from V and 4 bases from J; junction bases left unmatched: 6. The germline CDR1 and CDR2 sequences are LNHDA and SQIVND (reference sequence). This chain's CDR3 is CASSPKTGAYGYTF. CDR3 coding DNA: TGTGCCAGTAGTCCAAAGACAGGGGCCTATGGCTACACCTTC.

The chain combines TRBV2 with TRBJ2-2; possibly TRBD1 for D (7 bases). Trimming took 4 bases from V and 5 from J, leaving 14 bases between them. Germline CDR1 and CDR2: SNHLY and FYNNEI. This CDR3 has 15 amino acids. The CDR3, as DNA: TGTGCCAGCAGTGGGGTCCCAGGGGGGACCGGGGAGCTGTTTTTT. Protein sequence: CASSGVPGGTGELFF.

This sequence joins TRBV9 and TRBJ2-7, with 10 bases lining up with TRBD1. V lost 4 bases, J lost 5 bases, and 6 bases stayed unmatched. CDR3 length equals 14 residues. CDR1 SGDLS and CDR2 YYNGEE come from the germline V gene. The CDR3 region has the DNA TGTGCCAGCAGCTCGGGACAGGGGTCCCACGAGCAGTACTTC. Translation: CASSSGQGSHEQYF.

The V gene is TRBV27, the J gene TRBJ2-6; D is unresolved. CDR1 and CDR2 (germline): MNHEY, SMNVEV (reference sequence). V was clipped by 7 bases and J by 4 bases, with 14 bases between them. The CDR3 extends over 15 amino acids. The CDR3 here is CASTWAGAGANVLTF. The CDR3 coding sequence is TGTGCCAGCACTTGGGCCGGTGCCGGGGCCAACGTCCTGACTTTC.

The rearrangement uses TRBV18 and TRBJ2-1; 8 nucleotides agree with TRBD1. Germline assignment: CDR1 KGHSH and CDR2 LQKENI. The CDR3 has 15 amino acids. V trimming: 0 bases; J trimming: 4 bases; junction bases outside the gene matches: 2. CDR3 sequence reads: CASSPPGTGYNEQFF. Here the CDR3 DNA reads TGTGCCAGCTCACCACCCGGGACAGGATACAATGAGCAGTTCTTC.

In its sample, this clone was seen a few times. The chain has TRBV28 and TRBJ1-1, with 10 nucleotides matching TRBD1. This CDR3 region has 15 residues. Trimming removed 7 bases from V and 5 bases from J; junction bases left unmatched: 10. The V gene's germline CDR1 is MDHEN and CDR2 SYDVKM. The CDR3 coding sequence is TGTGCCAGCACGACAGGGGGCGCAGGTTGGACTGAAGCTTTCTTT. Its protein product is CASTTGGAGWTEAFF.

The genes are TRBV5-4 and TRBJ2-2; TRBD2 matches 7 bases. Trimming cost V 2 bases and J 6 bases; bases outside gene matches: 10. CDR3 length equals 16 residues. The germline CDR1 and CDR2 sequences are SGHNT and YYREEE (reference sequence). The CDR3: CASSLSGRDKAGELFF. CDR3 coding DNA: TGTGCCAGCAGCTTATCAGGGAGGGATAAAGCCGGGGAGCTGTTTTTT.